One and the same sample provided the 29 T cell receptor beta chains below, sequenced in a study of T cells after yellow fever vaccination. In TCRdb, the 5' RACE reads were re-called with MiXCR into one record per CDR3 protein. The sample consists of some 550,000 distinct CDR3 sequences, about 19% of them appearing once. This specimen consisted of PBMCs, obtained 15 days after the yellow fever booster vaccination. The receptors derive from a man under 40 who received the YFV17D yellow fever vaccine.

The chain employs TRBV6-1 and TRBJ1-6, with D perhaps TRBD1 (5 bases). V lost 6 bases and J lost 7, with 16 bases in between. This CDR3 comprises 15 residues. From germline, CDR1 is MNHNS and CDR2 SASEGT. The CDR3 DNA follows: TGTGCCAGCAGACCGGGGACCTGGGCGAATTCACCCCTCCACTTT. The encoded protein is CASRPGTWANSPLHF.

The chain is built from TRBV20-1 and TRBJ2-7, with D possibly being TRBD1 (6 bases). This CDR3 region has 14 residues. The ends were cut back, 6 bases at V and 0 bases at J, with 15 bases in the middle. The germline V gene encodes CDR1 DFQATT and CDR2 SNEGSKA (reference sequence). The CDR3 nucleotides read TGCAGTGCGCGACAGGTCCGTAGCTCCTACGAGCAGTACTTC. Its translation: CSARQVRSSYEQYF.

V and J are TRBV3-1 and TRBJ2-1, with 9 nucleotides matching TRBD2. V was clipped by 3 bases and J by 6 bases; unmatched bases: 3. Germline V lookup: CDR1 LGHDT, CDR2 YNNKEL (reference sequence). This CDR3 spans 14 amino acids. The chain's CDR3 is CASSQGLAFNEQFF. The CDR3 nucleotides read TGTGCCAGCAGCCAGGGACTAGCCTTCAATGAGCAGTTCTTC.

The CDR3 spells CASSLGPGLGVLFF. In nucleotides, the CDR3 is TGTGCCAGCAGCTTAGGTCCGGGGCTAGGGGTACTGTTTTTT. V gene TRBV7-2 combines with J gene TRBJ2-2; D tentatively reads TRBD1 or TRBD2 (5 bases each). The ends were cut back, 1 base at V and 14 bases at J, with 17 bases in the middle. Germline loops: CDR1 SGHTA, CDR2 FQGNSA. This CDR3 comprises 14 residues.

This clonotype was seen only a few times. The chain couples TRBV6-5 to TRBJ2-3; D tentatively fits TRBD1 or TRBD2 (5 bases each). Germline V CDR1 and CDR2: MNHEY, SVGAGI. The CDR3 length is 14 residues. V was trimmed by 0 bases and J by 4 bases, leaving 8 bases between them. CDR3 loop: CASSYSGPPDTQYF. CDR3 nucleotide sequence: TGTGCCAGCAGTTACTCGGGACCACCAGATACGCAGTATTTT.

The chain joins TRBV6-1 to TRBJ2-7; possible D gene TRBD2, 5 bases. The V gene lost 6 bases and the J gene lost 4 bases, with 16 bases spanning the gap. This CDR3 spans 14 amino acids. Germline V CDR1 and CDR2: MNHNS, SASEGT. CDR3 sequence (DNA): TGTGCCAGCAGCAACGGTCGAAGGAGGTACGAGCAGTACTTC. Amino acids: CASSNGRRRYEQYF.

In this sample, this clonotype turned up a few times. The rearrangement joins TRBV20-1 to TRBJ2-5; D is perhaps TRBD2 (6 bases). The germline CDR1 and CDR2 sequences are DFQATT and SNEGSKA (reference sequence). The CDR3 extends over 14 amino acids. Trimming took off 3 bases at V and 5 bases at J, with 16 bases between the two ends. The CDR3, as DNA: TGCAGTGCTAGTGGCGGGGTGGTCGGTGAGACCCAGTACTTC. Translated: CSASGGVVGETQYF.

V and J are TRBV11-2 and TRBJ2-5; D unresolved. Germline V CDR1 and CDR2: SGHAT, FQNNGV. This CDR3 spans 13 amino acids. The ends were cut back, 5 bases at V and 3 bases at J, with 10 bases in the middle. The CDR3 protein is CASSPALEETQYF. CDR3 nucleotide sequence: TGTGCCAGCAGCCCTGCTCTAGAAGAGACCCAGTACTTC.

This chain connects TRBV7-9 to TRBJ1-2; tentatively, D is TRBD1 (5 bases). The CDR3 spans 14 residues. CDR1 and CDR2 from the germline V gene are SEHNR and FQNEAQ (reference sequence). The ends were cut back, 2 bases at V and 7 bases at J, with 14 bases in the middle. The CDR3: CASSLWGSSAGYTF. For the CDR3, the DNA is TGTGCCAGCAGCTTATGGGGCTCGTCGGCTGGCTACACCTTC.

This chain connects TRBV4-2 to TRBJ2-7; maybe TRBD2 (5 bases). The CDR3 sequence is 15 residues long. CDR1 and CDR2 from the germline V gene are LGHNA and YNFKEQ. Between the trimmed V and J ends, which lost 0 bases and 4 bases, there was a span of 13 bases. CDR3 sequence: CASSQDSDSAYEQYF. CDR3 DNA: TGTGCCAGCAGCCAAGATTCGGACTCCGCTTACGAGCAGTACTTC.

The table lists this clonotype with a few counts. The chain combines TRBV7-9 with TRBJ1-4; 9 bases align to TRBD1. Looked up from germline, CDR1 is SEHNR and CDR2 is FQNEAQ (reference sequence). V was clipped by 0 bases and J by 5 bases; unmatched bases: 7. The length of the CDR3 is 17 residues. Written as DNA, the CDR3 is TGTGCCAGCAGCTTAGCCTGGCGGACAGGGGTAAATGAAAAACTGTTTTTT. Its protein is CASSLAWRTGVNEKLFF.

This clonotype came up a few times. The V and J genes are TRBV9 and TRBJ2-1, with D hard to call. V was pared by 1 base and J by 0 bases, with 8 bases between. The CDR3 sequence is 15 residues long. CDR1 SGDLS and CDR2 YYNGEE come from the germline V gene. In nucleotides, the CDR3 is TGTGCCAGCAGCGTATCCTCAAGCTCCTACAATGAGCAGTTCTTC. Amino acid sequence: CASSVSSSSYNEQFF.

This clonotype was seen just once. The genes are TRBV2 and TRBJ1-5; D unclear. The CDR3 runs 12 residues. Trimming stripped 3 bases from V and 6 bases from J, with 6 bases between. Germline V CDR1 and CDR2: SNHLY, FYNNEI. CDR3 residues: CASSEDAQPQHF. The CDR3 coding sequence is TGTGCCAGCAGTGAGGACGCTCAGCCCCAGCATTTT.

V and J are TRBV5-5 and TRBJ1-2; D remains unclear. The CDR3 runs 15 residues. V lost 0 bases and J lost 4, with 13 bases in between. Germline CDR1 SGHKS, CDR2 YYEKEE (reference sequence). DNA of the CDR3: TGTGCCAGCAGCTTGGCCGGCCCCCGGGGCTATGGCTACACCTTC. Its translation: CASSLAGPRGYGYTF.

This clonotype appeared a few times. V gene TRBV15 combines with J gene TRBJ2-3; unclear D gene. Per the germline V gene, CDR1 is LNHNV and CDR2 is YYDKDF (reference sequence). V was trimmed by 0 bases and J by 4 bases, leaving 14 bases between them. There are 16 residues in the CDR3. CDR3 sequence reads: CATSRDTGLVADTQYF. As DNA, the CDR3 is TGTGCCACCAGCAGAGATACTGGGCTAGTCGCAGATACGCAGTATTTT.

This clonotype appeared many times. The chain combines TRBV12-3 or TRBV12-4 with TRBJ1-2, with D possibly TRBD1 on 5 matching bases. Trimming pared 6 bases from V and 8 bases from J, leaving 22 bases between. CDR3 length: 15 residues. CDR3 loop: CASSHGVGGRPGYTF. In DNA, the CDR3 is TGTGCCAGCAGCCACGGGGTTGGGGGACGTCCGGGCTACACCTTC.

This clonotype was detected only a few times. The CDR3 nucleotides are TGTGCCAGCAGCGGGTGGAACACTGAAGCTTTCTTT. Translation: CASSGWNTEAFF. The chain joins TRBV12-3 or TRBV12-4 to TRBJ1-1; D is uncertain. The CDR3 spans 12 residues. The germline V and J ends were trimmed by 6 bases and 1 base, with 6 bases remaining between them.

Details on this clonotype: Sequence at one end of the junction differs from germline and may be a read error. The chain joins TRBV6-5 to TRBJ2-7; D call uncertain. CDR3 size: 11 residues. Germline loops: CDR1 MNHEY, CDR2 SVGAGI. The CDR3 DNA reads TGTGCCACCAGTAGGAACTACGAGCAGTACTTC. Protein sequence: CATSRNYEQYF.

The gene calls are TRBV5-1 and TRBJ2-1, with TRBD2 identical over 13 bases. The CDR3 is made up of 16 amino acids. Germline-derived CDR1 and CDR2 are SGHRS and YFSETQ. Unmatched junction bases numbered 5, after V lost 4 bases and J lost 4 bases. For the CDR3, the DNA is TGCGCCAGCAGCGGCGGGACTAGCGGGGCTTACAATGAGCAGTTCTTC. Its protein is CASSGGTSGAYNEQFF.

This clonotype was detected a few times. The chain is built from TRBV7-2 and TRBJ2-1; 9 positions agree with TRBD1. Trimming took 2 bases from V and 4 from J; bases not matched to a gene: 3. The CDR3 sequence is 15 residues long. Germline assignment: CDR1 SGHTA and CDR2 FQGNSA. The CDR3 region is CASSLTTGGYNEQFF. The CDR3 coding sequence is TGTGCCAGCAGCTTAACGACAGGGGGATACAATGAGCAGTTCTTC.

The chain employs TRBV29-1 and TRBJ2-5; D remains unclear. The germline V gene has CDR1 SQVTM and CDR2 ANQGSEA. CDR3 length equals 12 residues. The germline V and J ends were trimmed by 5 bases and 3 bases, with 10 bases remaining between them. CDR3 sequence: CSVIRHEETQYF. The DNA of the CDR3 is TGCAGCGTTATTAGACACGAAGAGACCCAGTACTTC.

This sequence joins TRBV20-1 and TRBJ1-1; D is possibly TRBD1 (5 bases). This CDR3 contains 16 residues. Germline loops: CDR1 DFQATT, CDR2 SNEGSKA (reference sequence). V lost 3 bases to trimming and J lost 1 base, with 18 bases between them. This CDR3 reads CSASPARGLSNTEAFF. The CDR3 nucleotides read TGCAGTGCTAGTCCGGCGAGGGGTTTGTCGAACACTGAAGCTTTCTTT.

The sample holds a few counts of this clonotype. CDR3 region: CSARDRGLGEQYF. In DNA form, the CDR3 reads TGCAGTGCTAGGGACAGGGGGCTGGGCGAGCAGTACTTC. The genes are TRBV20-1 and TRBJ2-7; 11 positions match TRBD1. V dropped 3 bases and J dropped 6; count of bases not matched to a gene: 4. Per germline, CDR1 DFQATT and CDR2 SNEGSKA (reference sequence). The CDR3 sequence is 13 residues long.

This clonotype was picked up many times. The V call is TRBV27, the J call TRBJ2-1, with 7 bases identical to TRBD2. The ends lost 5 bases at V and 0 bases at J; junction bases unmatched: 1. Germline CDR1 reads MNHEY; CDR2 reads SMNVEV (reference sequence). This CDR3 contains 14 residues. The CDR3 sequence is CASSLAVSYNEQFF. The CDR3 DNA follows: TGTGCCAGCAGTCTAGCGGTCTCCTACAATGAGCAGTTCTTC.

V gene TRBV12-3 or TRBV12-4 combines with J gene TRBJ2-3; perhaps TRBD1 as D (7 bases). Deletions cut 3 bases from V and 3 bases from J, with 13 bases between. The CDR3 extends over 15 amino acids. Here the CDR3 DNA reads TGTGCCAGCAGTTTGGAGGGGGCCCGGACAGATACGCAGTATTTT. Translated, it gives CASSLEGARTDTQYF.

This clonotype was seen only a few times. This sequence joins TRBV20-1 and TRBJ2-5; D not resolved. V lost 4 bases and J lost 5, with 5 bases in between. Germline CDR1 is DFQATT and CDR2 is SNEGSKA (reference sequence). The CDR3 runs to 10 residues. The CDR3 sequence is CSAILETQYF. CDR3 in DNA: TGCAGTGCTATCTTGGAGACCCAGTACTTC.

This chain links TRBV12-3 or TRBV12-4 with TRBJ2-7, with D perhaps TRBD2 (6 bases). Trimming removed 7 bases at V and 5 bases at J, with 21 bases between. The CDR3 has 15 amino acids. Written as DNA, the CDR3 is TGTGCCAGCACATTCTATGGTGCGGGGCCCCACGAGCAGTACTTC. It codes for CASTFYGAGPHEQYF.

This clonotype was seen only a few times. This sequence joins TRBV20-1 and TRBJ2-1, with TRBD2 matching 11 bases. Germline V lookup: CDR1 DFQATT, CDR2 SNEGSKA (reference sequence). CDR3 length equals 16 residues. Losses at the gene ends were 5 bases for V and 8 bases for J; bases not matched to a gene: 14. The CDR3 loop reads CSAQGGTSGSWYEQFF. The CDR3 DNA sequence: TGCAGTGCTCAAGGGGGTACTAGCGGGAGTTGGTATGAGCAGTTCTTC.

The chain links TRBV29-1 to TRBJ1-2, with 10 bases fitting TRBD1. The CDR3 loop spans 11 amino acids. Trimming cost V 7 bases and J 10 bases; bases outside gene matches: 6. CDR1 SQVTM and CDR2 ANQGSEA come from the germline V gene. The CDR3 region has the DNA TGCAGCGCTGGGGACAGGGGTGACTACACCTTC. Translating gives CSAGDRGDYTF.